The 13 T cell receptor beta chains below were found in one sample sequenced in a study of T cell responses to AZD1222 COVID-19 vaccine. The protocol was immunoSEQ multiplex PCR, while the TCRdb copy is restricted to in-frame clones and leaves out a portion. The sample has about 100,000 clones, 92% seen once. This sample comprised peripheral blood, obtained on day 0 of AZD1222 vaccination. These receptors were obtained from an adult in good health.

The rearrangement joins TRBV6-5 to TRBJ1-1; no definite D call. CDR3 size: 11 residues. Germline loops: CDR1 MNHEY, CDR2 SVGAGI. The ends were cut back, 6 bases at V and 7 bases at J, with 9 bases in the middle. The chain's CDR3 is CASSLRDEAFF. The CDR3 nucleotides are TGTGCCAGCAGCTTAAGGGATGAAGCTTTCTTT.

The CDR3 DNA is TGTGCCAGCAGTCAGGTCCAGGAGCAGTACTTC. Its protein is CASSQVQEQYF. The chain joins TRBV25-1 to TRBJ2-7; no definite D call. The length of the CDR3 is 11 residues. Germline CDR1 reads MGHDK; CDR2 reads SYGVNS. V lost 5 bases to trimming and J lost 7 bases, with 9 bases between them.

The chain recombines TRBV3-1 (or the pseudogene TRBV3-2) with TRBJ2-5; the D is unclear. The CDR3 is 12 amino acids. Germline lookup yields CDR1 LGHDT and CDR2 YNNKEL (reference sequence). Trimming removed 3 bases at V and 3 bases at J, with 5 bases between. CDR3 region: CASSHLEETQYF. In DNA, the CDR3 is TGTGCCAGCAGCCATCTCGAAGAGACCCAGTACTTC.

V usage is TRBV3-1 (or the pseudogene TRBV3-2) and J usage is TRBJ1-3; 9 nucleotides align to TRBD1. From germline, CDR1 is LGHDT and CDR2 YNNKEL (reference sequence). The CDR3 covers 15 residues. The ends lost 6 bases at V and 3 bases at J; junction bases unmatched: 6. CDR3 protein: CASSRTGEFGNTIYF. Written as DNA, the CDR3 is TGTGCCAGCAGTCGGACAGGGGAGTTTGGAAACACCATATATTTT.

J is TRBJ1-2 and V is TRBV28; D call uncertain. The V gene lost 7 bases and the J gene lost 3 bases, with 15 bases spanning the gap. Germline loops: CDR1 MDHEN, CDR2 SYDVKM. The CDR3 length is 14 residues. CDR3 in amino acids: CASTSTVQDYGYTF. The CDR3, as DNA: TGTGCCAGCACTTCGACGGTACAAGACTATGGCTACACCTTC.

The chain's CDR3 is CASSPPDTEAFF. CDR3 in DNA: TGTGCCAGCAGCCCACCGGACACTGAAGCTTTCTTT. The chain combines TRBV6-6 with TRBJ1-1; no definite D call. Trimming pared 6 bases from V and 3 bases from J, leaving 8 bases between. CDR1 and CDR2 from the germline V gene are MNHNY and SVGAGI (reference sequence). This CDR3 has 12 amino acids.

The chain recombines TRBV5-1 with TRBJ1-2; TRBD1 might be the D (5 bases). V shed 0 bases and J shed 8 bases, with 23 bases lying between them. Germline CDR1 and CDR2: SGHRS and YFSETQ. The CDR3 covers 17 residues. The CDR3 loop reads CASSLVISDTRTKGYTF. The DNA of the CDR3 is TGCGCCAGCAGCTTGGTTATTTCGGACACGAGGACGAAGGGCTACACCTTC.

The CDR3 region is CASSPGQSGGGTYGANVLTF. The CDR3 DNA sequence: TGTGCCAGCAGCCCAGGACAGTCGGGAGGGGGCACCTATGGGGCCAACGTCCTGACTTTC. The chain combines TRBV7-6 with TRBJ2-6; tentative D call: TRBD2 (8 bases). V was cut by 5 bases and J by 3 bases, with 26 bases left in between. From germline, CDR1 is SGHVS and CDR2 FNYEAQ. The CDR3 sequence is 20 residues long.

This clone was counted between two and nine times. One end of the junction varies from germline; a read error may be responsible. CDR3 bases: TGTGCCAGCAGATCCACAGGGGTCTCCCACGAGCAGTACTTC. It specifies CASRSTGVSHEQYF. V gene TRBV6-5 combines with J gene TRBJ2-7; 7 bases map to TRBD1. The CDR3 totals 14 residues. Per germline, CDR1 MNHEY and CDR2 SVGAGI.

The chain couples TRBV3-1 (or the pseudogene TRBV3-2) to TRBJ2-1, with D possibly matching TRBD2 (6 bases). CDR3 length: 15 residues. Germline V gene sequence: CDR1 LGHDT, CDR2 YNNKEL (reference sequence). Trimming shortened V by 3 bases and J by 3 bases, and 12 bases separated the two germline ends. This chain's CDR3 is CASSQGRGIYNEQFF. CDR3 nucleotides: TGTGCCAGCAGCCAGGGACGGGGGATCTACAATGAGCAGTTCTTC.

This clone showed up just a few times. This sequence joins TRBV5-4 and TRBJ2-7; D may be TRBD2 (6 bases). The CDR3 length is 17 residues. Per the germline V gene, CDR1 is SGHNT and CDR2 is YYREEE (reference sequence). V was trimmed by 4 bases and J by 1 base, leaving 21 bases between them. The CDR3 bases are TGTGCCAGCAGCCCGAAAGGTAGCGGCTACCAATCCTACGAGCAGTACTTC. Residues: CASSPKGSGYQSYEQYF.

This chain joins TRBV2 and TRBJ1-3; the D is unclear. Germline V gene sequence: CDR1 SNHLY, CDR2 FYNNEI. The length of the CDR3 is 16 residues. The V gene lost 1 base and the J gene lost 1 base, with 11 bases spanning the gap. CDR3 sequence (DNA): TGTGCCAGCAGTGAAGTGTCCGCTATGTCTGGAAACACCATATATTTT. Translating it yields CASSEVSAMSGNTIYF.

This clone was seen just once. The chain recombines TRBV21-1 with TRBJ2-1; TRBD2 is taken as the D call from the table, unchecked against the DNA. TRBV21-1 is deemed a pseudogene. The CDR3 sequence is 17 residues long. The CDR3 DNA is TGTGCCAGCAGTTTAAGGGGAAGGACTAGCGCCTACAATGAGCAGTTCTTC. Protein: CASSLRGRTSAYNEQFF.